This T cell receptor (beta chain) was profiled in a study of post-analysis software for immune sequencing data. General study results and limits: Controls showed significantly higher normalized Chao1 diversity than did multiple sclerosis patients. Same-batch preparations were strongly co-clustered by F measure. TRBV5-6, TRBV5-1 and TRBV20-1 were among four to six TRBV segments more frequent in patients than controls.

Unique molecular identifiers had been added to the TCR beta cDNA libraries. TCRdb ran MiXCR on the PCR reads and lists one entry per CDR3 protein. The table includes approximately 460,000 distinct CDR3 sequences, around 40% detected once. The CDR3 extends over 12 amino acids. V lost 7 bases to trimming and J lost 2 bases, with 9 bases between them. Germline V CDR1 and CDR2: SGHAT, FQNNGV. On this clonotype itself: Its antigen is unidentified.

The rearrangement joins TRBV11-2 to TRBJ2-7, with D possibly being TRBD1 or TRBD2 (5 bases each). The specimen was blood. The TCR comes from a girl aged 10 to 17 with multiple sclerosis. The CDR3 protein is CASKRGPYEQYF. The CDR3 DNA is TGTGCCAGCAAGAGGGGACCCTACGAGCAGTACTTC.